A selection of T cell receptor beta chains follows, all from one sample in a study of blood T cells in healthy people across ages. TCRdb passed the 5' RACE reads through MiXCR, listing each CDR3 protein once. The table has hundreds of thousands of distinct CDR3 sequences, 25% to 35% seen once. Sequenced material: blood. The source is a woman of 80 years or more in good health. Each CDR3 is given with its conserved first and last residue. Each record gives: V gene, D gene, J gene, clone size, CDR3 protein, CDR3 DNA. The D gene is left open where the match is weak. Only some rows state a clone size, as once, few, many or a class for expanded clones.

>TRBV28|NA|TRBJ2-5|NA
CASSSPDSPETQYF
TGTGCCAGCAGTTCCCCGGACAGTCCGGAGACCCAGTACTTC
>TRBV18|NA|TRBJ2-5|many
CASSHAGHEWETQYF
TGTGCCAGCTCACACGCGGGACACGAGTGGGAGACCCAGTACTTC
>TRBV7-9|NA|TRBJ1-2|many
CASTGPKQSVDGYTF
TGTGCCAGCACCGGGCCGAAACAGTCGGTCGATGGCTACACCTTC
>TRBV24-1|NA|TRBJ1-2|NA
CAASDAGEGEGYTF
TGTGCCGCCAGTGACGCCGGGGAGGGTGAGGGCTACACCTTC
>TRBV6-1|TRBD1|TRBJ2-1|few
CASWTGGLYNEQFF
TGTGCCAGTTGGACAGGGGGCCTCTACAATGAGCAGTTCTTC
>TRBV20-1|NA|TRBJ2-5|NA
CSAGRKEETQYF
TGCAGTGCTGGAAGGAAGGAGGAGACCCAGTACTTC
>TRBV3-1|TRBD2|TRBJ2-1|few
CASSHGTSGGPSEFF
TGTGCCAGCAGCCATGGGACTAGCGGGGGCCCATCCGAGTTCTTC
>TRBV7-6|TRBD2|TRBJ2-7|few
CASSLSSGGPYEQYF
TGTGCCAGCAGCTTAAGCAGCGGGGGTCCCTACGAGCAGTACTTC
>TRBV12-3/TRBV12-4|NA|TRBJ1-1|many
CASSPSIRNTEAFF
TGTGCCAGCAGTCCAAGCATAAGGAACACTGAAGCTTTCTTT
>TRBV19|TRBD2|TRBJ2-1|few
CASSIVKLATGNEQFF
TGTGCCAGTAGTATAGTTAAACTAGCGACGGGTAATGAGCAGTTCTTC
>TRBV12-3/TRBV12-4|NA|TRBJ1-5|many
CASSNNRGNQPQHF
TGTGCCAGCAGCAACAACAGGGGCAATCAGCCCCAGCATTTT